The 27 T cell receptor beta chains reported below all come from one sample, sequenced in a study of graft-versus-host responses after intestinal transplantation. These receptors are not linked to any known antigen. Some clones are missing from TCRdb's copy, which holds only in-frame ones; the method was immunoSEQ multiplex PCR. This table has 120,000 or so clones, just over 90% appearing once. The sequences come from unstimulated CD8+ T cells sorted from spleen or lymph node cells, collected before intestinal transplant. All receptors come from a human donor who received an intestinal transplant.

The chain's CDR3 is CASSPRGGTQYF. As DNA, the CDR3 is TGTGCCAGCAGTCCAAGGGGAGGTACGCAGTATTTT. V is TRBV27 and J is TRBJ2-3; TRBD2 might be the D (6 bases). CDR1 MNHEY and CDR2 SMNVEV come from the germline V gene (reference sequence). The CDR3 contains 12 residues. The V and J ends lost 5 bases and 8 bases respectively, with 11 bases between them.

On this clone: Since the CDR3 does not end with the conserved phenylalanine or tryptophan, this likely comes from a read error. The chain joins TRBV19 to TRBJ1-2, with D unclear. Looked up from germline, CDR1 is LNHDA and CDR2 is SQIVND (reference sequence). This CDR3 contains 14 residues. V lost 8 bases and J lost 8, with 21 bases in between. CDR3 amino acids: CASGRRQPADGYTL. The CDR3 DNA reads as TGTGCCAGTGGCAGGAGGCAACCCGCGGACGGCTACACCCTC.

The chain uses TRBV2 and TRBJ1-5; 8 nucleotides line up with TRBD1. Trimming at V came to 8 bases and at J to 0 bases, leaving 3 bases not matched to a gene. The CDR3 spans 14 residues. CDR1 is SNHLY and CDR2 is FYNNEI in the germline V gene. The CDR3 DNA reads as TGTGCCAGCTGGACAGGGAATAGCAATCAGCCCCAGCATTTT. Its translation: CASWTGNSNQPQHF.

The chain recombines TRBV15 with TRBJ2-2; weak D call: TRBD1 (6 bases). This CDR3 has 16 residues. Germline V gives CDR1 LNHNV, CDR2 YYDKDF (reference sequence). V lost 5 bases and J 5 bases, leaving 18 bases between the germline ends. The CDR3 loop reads CATSGKDRWGTGELFF. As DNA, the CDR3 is TGTGCCACCAGCGGCAAAGACAGGTGGGGAACCGGGGAGCTGTTTTTT.

CDR3 in DNA: TGTGCCAGCAGCCCGGGACTAGCCGCCGGGGAGCTGTTTTTT. Translating it yields CASSPGLAAGELFF. The J gene is TRBJ2-2, the V gene TRBV27; 9 nucleotides line up with TRBD2. With V trimmed by 6 bases and J by 6 bases, 5 bases remained unmatched. This CDR3 has 14 residues. CDR1 is MNHEY and CDR2 is SMNVEV in the germline V gene (reference sequence).

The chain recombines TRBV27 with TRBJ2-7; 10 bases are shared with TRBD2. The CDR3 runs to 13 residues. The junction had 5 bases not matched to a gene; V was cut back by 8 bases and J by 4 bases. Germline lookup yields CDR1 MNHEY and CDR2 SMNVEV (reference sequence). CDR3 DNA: TGTGCCAGCCAACTAGCGGGATCTTACGAGCAGTACTTC. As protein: CASQLAGSYEQYF.

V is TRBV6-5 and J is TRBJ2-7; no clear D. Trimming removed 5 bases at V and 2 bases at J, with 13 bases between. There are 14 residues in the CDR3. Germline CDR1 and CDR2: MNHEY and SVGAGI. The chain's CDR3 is CASSRGSAPYEQYF. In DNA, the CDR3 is TGTGCCAGCAGTAGAGGTTCTGCCCCCTACGAGCAGTACTTC.

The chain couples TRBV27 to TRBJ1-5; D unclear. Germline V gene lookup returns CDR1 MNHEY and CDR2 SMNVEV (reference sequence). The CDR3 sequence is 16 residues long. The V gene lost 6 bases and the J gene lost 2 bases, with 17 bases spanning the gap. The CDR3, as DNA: TGTGCCAGCAGGACTCTAGGACTGGATGGCAATCAGCCCCAGCATTTT. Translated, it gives CASRTLGLDGNQPQHF.

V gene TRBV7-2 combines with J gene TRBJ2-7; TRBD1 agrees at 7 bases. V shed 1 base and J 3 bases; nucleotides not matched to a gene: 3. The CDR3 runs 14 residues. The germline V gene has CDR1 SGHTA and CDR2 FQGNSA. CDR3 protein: CASSLVRGYYEQYF. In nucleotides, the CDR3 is TGTGCCAGCAGCTTAGTCAGGGGGTACTACGAGCAGTACTTC.

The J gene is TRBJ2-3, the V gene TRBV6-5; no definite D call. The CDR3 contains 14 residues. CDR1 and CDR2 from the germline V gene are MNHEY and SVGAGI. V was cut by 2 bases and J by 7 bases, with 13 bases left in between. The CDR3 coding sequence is TGTGCCAGCAGTTACCGGCCAGATGGGAATACGCAGTATTTT. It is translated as CASSYRPDGNTQYF.

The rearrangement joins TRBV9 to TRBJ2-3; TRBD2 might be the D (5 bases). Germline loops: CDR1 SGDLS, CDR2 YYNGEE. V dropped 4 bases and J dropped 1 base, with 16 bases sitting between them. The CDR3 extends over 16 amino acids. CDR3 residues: CASSLQLEDGTDTQYF. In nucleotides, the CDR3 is TGTGCCAGCAGCCTACAACTAGAGGATGGCACAGATACGCAGTATTTT. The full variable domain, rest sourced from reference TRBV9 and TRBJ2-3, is DSGVTQTPKHLITATGQRVTLRCSPRSGDLSVYWYQQSLDQGLQFLIQYYNGEERAKGNILERFSAQQFPDLHSELNLSSLELGDSALYFCASSLQLEDGTDTQYFGPGTRLTVL.

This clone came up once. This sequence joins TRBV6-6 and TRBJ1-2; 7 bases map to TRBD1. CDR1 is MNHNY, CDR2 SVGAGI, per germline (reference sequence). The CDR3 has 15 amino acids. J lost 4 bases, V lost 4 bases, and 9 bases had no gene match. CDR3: CASSSFRQGIYGYTF. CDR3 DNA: TGTGCCAGCAGTTCCTTCCGACAGGGTATCTATGGCTACACCTTC.

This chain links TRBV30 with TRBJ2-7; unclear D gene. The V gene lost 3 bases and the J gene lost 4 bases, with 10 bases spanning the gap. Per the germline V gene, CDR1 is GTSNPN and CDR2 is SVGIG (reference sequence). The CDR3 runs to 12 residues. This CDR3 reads CAWRAEVYEQYF. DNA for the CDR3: TGTGCCTGGAGGGCCGAGGTTTACGAGCAGTACTTC.

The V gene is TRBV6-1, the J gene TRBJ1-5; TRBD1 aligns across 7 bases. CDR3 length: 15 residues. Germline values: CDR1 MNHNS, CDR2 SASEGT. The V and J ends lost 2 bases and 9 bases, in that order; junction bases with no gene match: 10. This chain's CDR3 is CASSEMGQSHRPQHF. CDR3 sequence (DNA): TGTGCCAGCAGTGAAATGGGACAGTCACATCGGCCCCAGCATTTT.

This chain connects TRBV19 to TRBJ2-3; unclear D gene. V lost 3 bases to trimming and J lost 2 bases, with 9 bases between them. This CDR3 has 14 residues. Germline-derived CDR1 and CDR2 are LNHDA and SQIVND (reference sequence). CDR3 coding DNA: TGTGCCAGTAGTATCCCCTACTACACAGATACGCAGTATTTT. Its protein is CASSIPYYTDTQYF.

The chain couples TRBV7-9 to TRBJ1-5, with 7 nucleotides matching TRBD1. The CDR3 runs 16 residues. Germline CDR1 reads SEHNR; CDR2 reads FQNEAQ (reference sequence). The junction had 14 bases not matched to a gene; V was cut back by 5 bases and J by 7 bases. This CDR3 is CASSPGTAASGQPQHF. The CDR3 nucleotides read TGTGCCAGCAGCCCAGGGACAGCCGCGTCAGGGCAGCCCCAGCATTTT.

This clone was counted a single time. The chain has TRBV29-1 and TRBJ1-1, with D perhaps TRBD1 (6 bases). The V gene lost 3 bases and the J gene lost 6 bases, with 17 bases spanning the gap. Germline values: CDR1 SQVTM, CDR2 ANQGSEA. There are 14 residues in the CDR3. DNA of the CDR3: TGCAGCGTTGACTCAAAAGGACAGAGGCCTGAAGCTTTCTTT. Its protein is CSVDSKGQRPEAFF. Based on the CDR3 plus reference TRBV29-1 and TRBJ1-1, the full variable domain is SAVISQKPSRDICQRGTSLTIQCQVDSQVTMMFWYRQQPGQSLTLIATANQGSEATYESGFVIDKFPISRPNLTFSTLTVSNMSPEDSSIYLCSVDSKGQRPEAFFGQGTRLTVV.

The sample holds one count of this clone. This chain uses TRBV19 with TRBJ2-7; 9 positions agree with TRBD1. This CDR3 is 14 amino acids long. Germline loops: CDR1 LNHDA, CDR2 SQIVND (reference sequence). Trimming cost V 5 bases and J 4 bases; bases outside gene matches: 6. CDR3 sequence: CASSPGTGSYEQYF. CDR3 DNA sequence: TGTGCCAGTAGTCCCGGGACAGGGTCTTACGAGCAGTACTTC.

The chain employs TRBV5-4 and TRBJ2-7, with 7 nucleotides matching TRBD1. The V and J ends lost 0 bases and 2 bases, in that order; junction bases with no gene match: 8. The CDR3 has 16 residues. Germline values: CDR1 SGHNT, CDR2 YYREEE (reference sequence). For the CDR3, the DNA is TGTGCCAGCAGCTTGGAAGTCGGGACAGCCACCTACGAGCAGTACTTC. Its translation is CASSLEVGTATYEQYF.

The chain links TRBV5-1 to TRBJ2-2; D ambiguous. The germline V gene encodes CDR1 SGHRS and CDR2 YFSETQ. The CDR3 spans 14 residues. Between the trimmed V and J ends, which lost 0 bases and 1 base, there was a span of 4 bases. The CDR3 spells CASSLARNTGELFF. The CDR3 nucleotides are TGCGCCAGCAGCTTGGCTAGGAACACCGGGGAGCTGTTTTTT. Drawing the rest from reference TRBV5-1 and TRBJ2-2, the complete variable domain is KAGVTQTPRYLIKTRGQQVTLSCSPISGHRSVSWYQQTPGQGLQFLFEYFSETQRNKGNFPGRFSGRQFSNSRSEMNVSTLELGDSALYLCASSLARNTGELFFGEGSRLTVL.

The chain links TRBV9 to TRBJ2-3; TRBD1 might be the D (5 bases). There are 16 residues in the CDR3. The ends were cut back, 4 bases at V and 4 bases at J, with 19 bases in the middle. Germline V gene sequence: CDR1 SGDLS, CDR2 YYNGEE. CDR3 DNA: TGTGCCAGCAGCCTCCCCCCAGGGCTGGGATCAGATACGCAGTATTTT. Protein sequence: CASSLPPGLGSDTQYF.

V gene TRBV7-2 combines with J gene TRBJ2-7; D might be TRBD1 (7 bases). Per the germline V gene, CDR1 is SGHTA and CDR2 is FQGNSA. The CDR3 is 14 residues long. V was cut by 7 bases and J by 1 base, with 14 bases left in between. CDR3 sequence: CASTPQGRSYEQYF. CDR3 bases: TGTGCCAGCACCCCACAGGGGAGGTCCTACGAGCAGTACTTC. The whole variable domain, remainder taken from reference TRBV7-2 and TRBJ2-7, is GAGVSQSPSNKVTEKGKDVELRCDPISGHTALYWYRQSLGQGLEFLIYFQGNSAPDKSGLPSDRFSAERTGGSVSTLTIQRTQQEDSAVYLCASTPQGRSYEQYFGPGTRLTVT.

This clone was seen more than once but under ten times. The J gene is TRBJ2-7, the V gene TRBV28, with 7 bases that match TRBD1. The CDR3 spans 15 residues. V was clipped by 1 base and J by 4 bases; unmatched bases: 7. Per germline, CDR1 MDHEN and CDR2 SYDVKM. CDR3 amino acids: CASSLSGTVPYEQYF. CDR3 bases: TGTGCCAGCAGTTTATCTGGGACAGTTCCTTACGAGCAGTACTTC.

In DNA form, the CDR3 reads TGCGCCAGCAGCTTGGGGGGTTTGGGGTACGAGCAGTACTTC. Amino acid sequence: CASSLGGLGYEQYF. V gene TRBV5-1 combines with J gene TRBJ2-7; no firm D call. Germline lookup yields CDR1 SGHRS and CDR2 YFSETQ. Trimming took 0 bases from V and 4 from J, leaving 11 bases between them. CDR3 length equals 14 residues.

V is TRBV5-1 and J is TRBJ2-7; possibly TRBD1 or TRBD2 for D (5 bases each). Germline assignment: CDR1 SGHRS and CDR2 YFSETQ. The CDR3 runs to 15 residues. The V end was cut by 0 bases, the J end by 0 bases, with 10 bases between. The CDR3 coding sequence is TGCGCCAGCAGCTTGGAACCAGGGAGCTCCTACGAGCAGTACTTC. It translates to CASSLEPGSSYEQYF.

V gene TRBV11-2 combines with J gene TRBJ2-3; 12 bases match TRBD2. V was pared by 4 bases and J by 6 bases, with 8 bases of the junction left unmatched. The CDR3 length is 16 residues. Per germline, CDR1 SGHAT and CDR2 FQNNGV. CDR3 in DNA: TGTGCCAGCAGCTCCTTTGGCGGGACTAGCGGGGATACGCAGTATTTT. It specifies CASSSFGGTSGDTQYF.

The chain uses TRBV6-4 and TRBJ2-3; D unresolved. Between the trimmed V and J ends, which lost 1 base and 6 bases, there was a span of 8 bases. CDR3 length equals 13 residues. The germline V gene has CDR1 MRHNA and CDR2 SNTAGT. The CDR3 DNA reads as TGTGCCAGCAGTGACTACCCCTCGGATACGCAGTATTTT. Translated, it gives CASSDYPSDTQYF.